The source of this T cell receptor beta chain is a study of blood T cell repertoires in COVID-19. Across the whole study: Samples of COVID-19 (acute and convalescent) were obtained from the United States, Italy and Spain.

This clone was found once. Germline-derived CDR1 and CDR2 are KGHSH and LQKENI. V was clipped by 6 bases and J by 7 bases, with 19 bases between them. CDR3 length: 14 residues. Original handling: The authors estimated nucleated cell counts from reference gene primer amplification. Profiled with immunoSEQ multiplex PCR; TCRdb holds only in-frame clones, not every one. The DNA gave D and trimming, while V, J and clone size come from that table. The sample consists of roughly 96,000 clones, approximately 80% of them appearing once. This chain links TRBV18 with TRBJ2-7; D possibly corresponds to TRBD1 (6 bases). The receptor was isolated from a man aged 60 to 69 with acute or convalescent COVID-19. Specimen: peripheral blood. The CDR3 here is CASSPADTRGEQYF. The DNA of the CDR3 is TGTGCCAGCTCTCCTGCGGATACCAGGGGAGAGCAGTACTTC.